This TCR beta chain was profiled in a study of T cell repertoires in cytomegalovirus infection. Study overall: Selected CMV epitopes included recently identified HLA-C-restricted ones as well as well-studied HLA-B-restricted ones.

Study-wide findings and caveats: The ex vivo response showed dominance by HLA-C-restricted CMV-specific TCR beta clonotypes. Carriers of CMV and the relevant HLA type were discriminated by public TCR beta frequency.

One entry per CDR3 protein, called by TCRdb with MiXCR from the reads. The sample has about 69,000 distinct CDR3 sequences; about 29% are singletons. Trimming removed 0 bases from V and 4 bases from J, with 15 bases in between. This CDR3 has 17 amino acids. Germline CDR1 SGHAT, CDR2 FQNNGV. On this clonotype: Antigen unknown.

The chain combines TRBV11-2 with TRBJ2-2, with D possibly TRBD2 on 7 matching bases. The source of this sequence is a human donor in good health (CMV status not recorded). Some clones in this sample may be carry-over from other donors' samples. Sample: CD8+ T cells from cultured PBMCs, taken from culture after CMV antigen stimulation. The CDR3 is CASSLETGLVGTGELFF. The CDR3 DNA reads TGTGCCAGCAGCTTAGAGACAGGACTAGTTGGCACCGGGGAGCTGTTTTTT.